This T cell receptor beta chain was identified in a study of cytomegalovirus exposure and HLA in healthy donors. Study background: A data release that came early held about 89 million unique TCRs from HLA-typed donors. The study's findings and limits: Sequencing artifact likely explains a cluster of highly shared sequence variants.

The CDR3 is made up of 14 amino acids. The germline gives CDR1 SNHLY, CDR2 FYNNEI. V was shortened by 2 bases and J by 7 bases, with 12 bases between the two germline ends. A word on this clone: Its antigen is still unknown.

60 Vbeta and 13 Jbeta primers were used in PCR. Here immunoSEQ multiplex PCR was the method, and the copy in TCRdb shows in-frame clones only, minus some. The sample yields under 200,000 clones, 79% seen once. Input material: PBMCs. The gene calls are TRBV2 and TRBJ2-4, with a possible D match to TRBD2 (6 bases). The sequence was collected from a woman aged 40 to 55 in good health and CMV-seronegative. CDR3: CASSETGVGNIQYF. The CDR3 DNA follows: TGTGCCAGCAGTGAAACGGGAGTAGGGAACATTCAGTACTTC.